These T cell receptor beta chains were read from a single sample in a study of persistence of HIV-infected CD4 T cells. Their specific antigens are unknown. TCRdb's copy holds only in-frame clones and misses some; the assay was immunoSEQ multiplex PCR. The sample yields some 40,000 clones, more than 85% seen once. Material: CD4+ T cells sorted from PBMCs after approximately 19-hour stimulation, obtained from a patient who received antiretroviral therapy. Receptor source: an adult man with HIV who was CMV-seropositive. Both conserved end residues are part of each CDR3. Fields, in order: clone size, CDR3 length, D gene, J gene, V gene, CDR3 DNA, CDR3 protein. D genes are given only for firm matches. Not all rows give a size; the values are once, few, many and, for expanded clones, a class.

NA,14,NA,TRBJ2-7,TRBV5-1,TGCGCCAGCAGCTTGGAGGGGGTTCCCTACGAGCAGTACTTC,CASSLEGVPYEQYF
NA,14,TRBD1,TRBJ2-7,TRBV12-5,TGTGCTAGTGGTCCCGGCGACAGGGGAAACGAGCAGTACTTC,CASGPGDRGNEQYF
NA,16,NA,TRBJ2-1,TRBV5-1,TGCGCCAGCAGCTTGGTCGGGGGCAGGGGTGGCAATGAGCAGTTCTTC,CASSLVGGRGGNEQFF
NA,12,NA,TRBJ2-7,TRBV2,TGTGCCAGCAGTGTTTCGGGGTTCGAGCAGTACTTC,CASSVSGFEQYF
NA,16,TRBD2,TRBJ2-1,TRBV4-2,TGTGCCAGCAGCCAAGAACGTACTAGCGGGGGTAATGAGCAGTTCTTC,CASSQERTSGGNEQFF
NA,14,TRBD1,TRBJ2-3,TRBV2,TGTGCCAGCATCCGGGACAGGGGGACAGATACGCAGTATTTT,CASIRDRGTDTQYF
NA,14,NA,TRBJ1-1,TRBV7-2,TGTGCCAGCAGCTTAATGCGTTTAGGCACTGAAGCTTTCTTT,CASSLMRLGTEAFF
NA,13,NA,TRBJ2-7,TRBV13,TGTGCCAGCAGCCCCGGGATGGTCCACGAGCAGTACTTC,CASSPGMVHEQYF
NA,14,TRBD1,TRBJ1-2,TRBV24-1,TGTGCCACCAGTGAGTCTGACAGGGCCTATGGCTACACCTTC,CATSESDRAYGYTF
NA,15,TRBD2,TRBJ2-1,TRBV28,TGTGCCAGCAGCCGGGGGGGGTCCTTTTTTGGTGAGCAGTTCTTC,CASSRGGSFFGEQFF
NA,12,NA,TRBJ2-1,TRBV29-1,TGCAGCGTTGGGGGGGACTACAATGAGCAGTTCTTC,CSVGGDYNEQFF
few,13,NA,TRBJ1-1,TRBV28,TGTGCCAGCACGTCGGGGCTAGTCACTGAAGCTTTCTTT,CASTSGLVTEAFF
NA,14,NA,TRBJ2-1,TRBV29-1,TGCAGCGCGGGCGGGACAGAGATTTACAATGAGCAGTTCTTC,CSAGGTEIYNEQFF
NA,14,TRBD2,TRBJ2-3,TRBV24-1,TGTGCCACCGCCGGGGGGGCTCCTGAAGATACGCAGTATTTT,CATAGGAPEDTQYF
NA,13,NA,TRBJ1-2,TRBV6-4,TGTGCCAGCAGTGACGGCCCAGCTGGCGGCTACACCTTC,CASSDGPAGGYTF
once,16,NA,TRBJ1-3,TRBV13,TGTGCCAGCAGCGTAGGGGGGAGGGTCCCTGGAAACACCATATATTTT,CASSVGGRVPGNTIYF
NA,13,NA,TRBJ1-5,TRBV3-1/TRBV3-2,TGTGCCAGCAGCCAAGGGGGAAGTCAGCCCCAGCATTTT,CASSQGGSQPQHF
NA,15,NA,TRBJ1-6,TRBV15,TGTGCCACCAGCAGAGAACAGACTGTAAATTCACCCCTCCACTTT,CATSREQTVNSPLHF
NA,12,NA,TRBJ2-7,TRBV6-5,TGTGCCAGCAATACAAATTCCTACGAGCAGTACTTC,CASNTNSYEQYF
NA,14,NA,TRBJ1-1,TRBV3-1/TRBV3-2,TGTGCCAGCAGCCCCAGGGAAGCGGACACTGAAGCTTTCTTT,CASSPREADTEAFF
NA,15,NA,TRBJ2-1,TRBV7-3,TGTGCCAGCAGCTTAAATAGCCAGGGTCACGATGAGCAGTTCTTC,CASSLNSQGHDEQFF
once,13,NA,TRBJ1-4,TRBV18,TGTGCCAGCTCACCCAACCAGAATGAAAAACTGTTTTTT,CASSPNQNEKLFF
NA,16,NA,TRBJ2-1,TRBV6-1,TGTGCCAGCAGTGAAAGTATTGGGCAGGGTACGAATGAGCAGTTCTTC,CASSESIGQGTNEQFF
NA,16,TRBD1,TRBJ2-1,TRBV18,TGTGCCAGCTCACCACCGTTAAACAGGGGGGTAAATGAGCAGTTCTTC,CASSPPLNRGVNEQFF
NA,15,TRBD1,TRBJ2-3,TRBV6-5,TGTGCCAGCAGGAAGACAGGGGGTTCAACAGATACGCAGTATTTT,CASRKTGGSTDTQYF
NA,17,NA,TRBJ2-1,TRBV7-2,TGTGCCAGCAGCTTAAGGGTATCGGGGTGGGGTTACAATGAGCAGTTCTTC,CASSLRVSGWGYNEQFF
once,14,NA,TRBJ1-2,TRBV29-1,TGCAGCGTTAATATCCCCCCCGGGAACTATGGCTACACCTTC,CSVNIPPGNYGYTF
NA,17,TRBD1,TRBJ2-1,TRBV10-2,TGCGCCAGCAGTGACCAACCACCGGGACAGGGTGCCCATGAGCAGTTCTTC,CASSDQPPGQGAHEQFF
once,12,NA,TRBJ2-7,TRBV3-1/TRBV3-2,TGTGCCAGCAGCCAACGCTTATACGAGCAGTACTTC,CASSQRLYEQYF
NA,16,TRBD2,TRBJ2-7,TRBV9,TGTGCCAGCAGCAAGGGACTAGCGGGGGGGCCGGCCGAGCAGTACTTC,CASSKGLAGGPAEQYF
NA,15,NA,TRBJ2-6,TRBV19,TGTGCCAGTAGCACGCAGGGGTCTGGGGCCAACGTCCTGACTTTC,CASSTQGSGANVLTF
NA,16,NA,TRBJ2-5,TRBV5-1,TGCGCCAGCAGCTCTACCCGGGACTCCTACCAAGAGACCCAGTACTTC,CASSSTRDSYQETQYF
once,14,TRBD1,TRBJ2-2,TRBV18,TGTGCCAGCTCACCGGGACAGACCACCGGGGAGCTGTTTTTT,CASSPGQTTGELFF
NA,14,NA,TRBJ1-5,TRBV2,TGTGCCAGCAGTCGACAAGGGAGCAATCAGCCCCAGCATTTT,CASSRQGSNQPQHF
NA,17,TRBD2,TRBJ2-3,TRBV3-1/TRBV3-2,TGTGCCAGCAGCCAAGATCGGGGGGGGTTCTACACAGATACGCAGTATTTT,CASSQDRGGFYTDTQYF
NA,16,TRBD1,TRBJ2-4,TRBV10-3,TGTGCCATCTCCGAACGGCAGGGGGCCGGAGAAAACATTCAGTACTTC,CAISERQGAGENIQYF
NA,14,TRBD1,TRBJ2-7,TRBV25-1,TGTGCCAGCAGAAGGACAGGGGACTTCTACGAGCAGTACTTC,CASRRTGDFYEQYF
NA,15,NA,TRBJ2-1,TRBV5-6,TGTGCCAGCAGCTTGTGGAGGGGTGGAGACAATGAGCAGTTCTTC,CASSLWRGGDNEQFF
NA,15,TRBD1,TRBJ2-4,TRBV2,TGTGCCAGCACCGGCAACAGGGGTGCCAAAAACATTCAGTACTTC,CASTGNRGAKNIQYF
NA,11,NA,TRBJ2-5,TRBV9,TGTGCCAGCAGCGTAGAAGAGACCCAGTACTTC,CASSVEETQYF
NA,14,NA,TRBJ2-1,TRBV27,TGTGCCAGCAGTCGAATCGACAGCCTTAATGAGCAGTTCTTC,CASSRIDSLNEQFF
NA,10,NA,TRBJ2-3,TRBV11-2,TGTGCCAGCAGCTTGTACACGCAGTATTTT,CASSLYTQYF
NA,12,NA,TRBJ1-1,TRBV19,TGTGCCAGTAGATTGGGGCAATCTGAAGCTTTCTTT,CASRLGQSEAFF
few,15,TRBD1,TRBJ2-7,TRBV9,TGTGCCAGCAGCCCCCCACGGGGACAGGGTTACGAGCAGTACTTC,CASSPPRGQGYEQYF
NA,12,NA,TRBJ2-1,TRBV18,TGTGCCAGCTCACCCGACTACAATGAGCAGTTCTTC,CASSPDYNEQFF
NA,14,NA,TRBJ2-5,TRBV28,TGTGCCAGCAGTTCCTCTTCTCCACGAGAGACCCAGTACTTC,CASSSSSPRETQYF
few,15,TRBD2,TRBJ2-1,TRBV7-6,TGTGCCAGCAGCTTACGGGCGGGGGTAGATGGTGAGCAGTTCTTC,CASSLRAGVDGEQFF
NA,12,TRBD1,TRBJ1-1,TRBV27,TGTGCCAGCAAGACAGGGGTAACTGAAGCTTTCTTT,CASKTGVTEAFF
NA,16,NA,TRBJ1-5,TRBV19,TGTGCCAGTAGTATCTGGACAGCCCTAAACGACCAGCCCCAGCATTTT,CASSIWTALNDQPQHF
few,11,NA,TRBJ2-3,TRBV12-5,TGTGCTAGTGGTTCATCAGATACGCAGTATTTT,CASGSSDTQYF
NA,15,NA,TRBJ1-1,TRBV9,TGTGCCAGCAGCGTAGCGGCGGCAACGAACACTGAAGCTTTCTTT,CASSVAAATNTEAFF
few,15,NA,TRBJ2-3,TRBV5-1,TGCGCCAGCAGCTTGGTGAGGTTAAACACAGATACGCAGTATTTT,CASSLVRLNTDTQYF
NA,15,TRBD1,TRBJ2-7,TRBV19,TGTGCCACCCGGTCCCAGGGGGCAGGCACCTACGAGCAGTACTTC,CATRSQGAGTYEQYF
NA,14,NA,TRBJ1-1,TRBV2,TGTGCCAGCAGTGCCCGGGGGGGGGCCACTGAAGCTTTCTTT,CASSARGGATEAFF
NA,15,NA,TRBJ2-6,TRBV19,TGTGCCAGTAGTATTGAGGGTTCCGGGGCCAACGTCCTGACTTTC,CASSIEGSGANVLTF